A single sample gave rise to the 17 T cell receptor beta chains below, sequenced in a study of blood T cell repertoires in COVID-19. Here immunoSEQ multiplex PCR was the method, and the copy in TCRdb shows in-frame clones only, minus some. The table records about 220,000 clones, approximately 84% of them present only once. The sequencing sample was made of PBMCs or T cells enriched from blood (not recorded which). The receptors were gathered from a man aged 40-49 years who had recovered from COVID-19.

This clone has a single count. The gene calls are TRBV28 and TRBJ2-7; 10 bases align to TRBD1. V lost 5 bases and J lost 0; bases outside the gene matches: 4. The CDR3 runs 15 residues. Germline V gene lookup returns CDR1 MDHEN and CDR2 SYDVKM. CDR3 sequence: CASSGTGAGSYEQYF. CDR3 nucleotide sequence: TGTGCCAGCAGTGGGACAGGGGCCGGCTCCTACGAGCAGTACTTC.

V is TRBV27 and J is TRBJ1-4, with TRBD1 matching 8 bases. CDR1 is MNHEY, CDR2 SMNVEV, per germline (reference sequence). V trimming: 4 bases; J trimming: 4 bases; junction bases outside the gene matches: 5. The CDR3 loop spans 15 amino acids. CDR3 sequence reads: CASSSGGAGNEKLFF. Here the CDR3 DNA reads TGTGCCAGCAGTTCAGGGGGCGCGGGTAATGAAAAACTGTTTTTT. The whole variable domain, remainder taken from reference TRBV27 and TRBJ1-4, is EAQVTQNPRYLITVTGKKLTVTCSQNMNHEYMSWYRQDPGLGLRQIYYSMNVEVTDKGDVPEGYKVSRKEKRNFPLILESPSPNQTSLYFCASSSGGAGNEKLFFGSGTQLSVL.

The V call is TRBV29-1, the J call TRBJ2-7; 11 nucleotides agree with TRBD1. Germline V gene lookup returns CDR1 SQVTM and CDR2 ANQGSEA. The V and J ends lost 4 bases and 5 bases, in that order; junction bases with no gene match: 13. The CDR3 runs 16 residues. CDR3: CSVAPPTGQGANEQYF. The CDR3 DNA reads TGCAGCGTTGCTCCCCCGACCGGACAGGGGGCAAACGAGCAGTACTTC.

This chain connects TRBV28 to TRBJ1-5, with 9 bases that match TRBD1. There are 17 residues in the CDR3. Trimming at V came to 5 bases and at J to 2 bases, leaving 10 bases not matched to a gene. Germline CDR1 is MDHEN and CDR2 is SYDVKM. In nucleotides, the CDR3 is TGTGCCAGCAGTCAGGACAGGGGAGGGTACGGCAATCAGCCCCAGCATTTT. The encoded protein is CASSQDRGGYGNQPQHF.

This clone was picked up a small number of times. As DNA, the CDR3 is TGTGCCAGCAGCTTAGCGGGGGGCACCGGGGAGCTGTTTTTT. Its translation: CASSLAGGTGELFF. This rearrangement joins TRBV7-8 to TRBJ2-2, with a tentative D call TRBD2 (6 bases). The CDR3 consists of 14 residues. The V gene lost 0 bases and the J gene lost 4 bases, with 6 bases spanning the gap. The germline CDR1 and CDR2 sequences are SGHVS and FQNEAQ.

The chain couples TRBV5-6 to TRBJ1-2; TRBD1 matches 7 bases. Germline assignment: CDR1 SGHDT and CDR2 YYEEEE. The trim removed 0 bases at V and 4 bases at J, leaving 12 bases unmatched. CDR3 length equals 17 residues. As DNA, the CDR3 is TGTGCCAGCAGCTTGGGGTTACAGGGGTCGGTCACCTATGGCTACACCTTC. It codes for CASSLGLQGSVTYGYTF.

This chain links TRBV28 with TRBJ2-4; the match to TRBD1 covers 8 bases. CDR3 length: 15 residues. Germline CDR1 reads MDHEN; CDR2 reads SYDVKM. V gave up 1 base and J gave up 7 bases; unmatched junction bases: 6. This CDR3 is CASSLSRDRRNIQYF. The CDR3 coding sequence is TGTGCCAGCAGTTTATCCAGGGACAGGCGGAACATTCAGTACTTC. The full variable domain, its missing parts supplied by reference TRBV28 and TRBJ2-4, is DVKVTQSSRYLVKRTGEKVFLECVQDMDHENMFWYRQDPGLGLRLIYFSYDVKMKEKGDIPEGYSVSREKKERFSLILESASTNQTSMYLCASSLSRDRRNIQYFGAGTRLSVL.

This clone appeared a few times. This sequence joins TRBV28 and TRBJ1-2; the match to TRBD1 covers 9 bases. J lost 7 bases, V lost 10 bases, and 7 bases had no gene match. CDR1 is MDHEN, CDR2 SYDVKM, per germline. The CDR3 length is 12 residues. In DNA, the CDR3 is TGTGCCAATCAGGACAGGGGCGGTGGCTACACCTTC. As protein: CANQDRGGGYTF.

This chain links TRBV30 with TRBJ2-3, with 8 nucleotides matching TRBD2. With V trimmed by 5 bases and J by 4 bases, 17 bases remained unmatched. This CDR3 contains 17 residues. The germline V gene encodes CDR1 GTSNPN and CDR2 SVGIG (reference sequence). DNA of the CDR3: TGTGCCTGGGTCGGGGCGTTTGCGGGAGGTCACCCAGATACGCAGTATTTT. Its translation: CAWVGAFAGGHPDTQYF. Full variable domain (outside the CDR3, taken from reference TRBV30 and TRBJ2-3): SQTIHQWPATLVQPVGSPLSLECTVEGTSNPNLYWYRQAAGRGLQLLFYSVGIGQISSEVPQNLSASRPQDRQFILSSKKLLLSDSGFYLCAWVGAFAGGHPDTQYFGPGTRLTVL.

Comment on this clone: In the same sample, other DNA sequences code for this CDR3. The chain recombines TRBV28 with TRBJ2-7; 11 bases agree with TRBD1. Germline V lookup: CDR1 MDHEN, CDR2 SYDVKM. CDR3 length: 15 residues. V dropped 4 bases and J dropped 2; count of bases not matched to a gene: 4. The CDR3 spells CASSSPGQGAYEQYF. As DNA, the CDR3 is TGTGCCAGCAGTTCTCCGGGACAGGGGGCCTACGAGCAGTACTTC.

This chain links TRBV10-3 with TRBJ2-7, with 8 nucleotides matching TRBD1. Germline CDR1 reads ENHRY; CDR2 reads SYGVKD. The trim removed 4 bases at V and 3 bases at J, leaving 2 bases unmatched. The CDR3 consists of 13 residues. Here the CDR3 reads CAISGGTGYEQYF. In nucleotides, the CDR3 is TGTGCCATCAGTGGAGGGACAGGCTACGAGCAGTACTTC.

The chain's CDR3 is CASSQVIAGGGEKLFF. The CDR3 DNA is TGTGCCAGCAGCCAAGTTATCGCAGGGGGCGGGGAAAAACTGTTTTTT. V usage is TRBV14 and J usage is TRBJ1-4; the match to TRBD1 covers 8 bases. This CDR3 has 16 amino acids. Trimming at V came to 1 base and at J to 8 bases, leaving 9 bases not matched to a gene. Looked up from germline, CDR1 is SGHDN and CDR2 is FVKESK. Full variable domain (rest looked up from reference TRBV14 and TRBJ1-4): EAGVTQFPSHSVIEKGQTVTLRCDPISGHDNLYWYRRVMGKEIKFLLHFVKESKQDESGMPNNRFLAERTGGTYSTLKVQPAELEDSGVYFCASSQVIAGGGEKLFFGSGTQLSVL.

V usage is TRBV6-5 and J usage is TRBJ1-3; D unclear. This CDR3 has 15 amino acids. Per germline, CDR1 MNHEY and CDR2 SVGAGI. V lost 0 bases, J lost 2 bases, and 8 bases lay in between. The CDR3 sequence is CASSYSGGTGNTIYF. CDR3 bases: TGTGCCAGCAGTTACTCAGGAGGGACTGGAAACACCATATATTTT.

The gene calls are TRBV2 and TRBJ2-1; TRBD1 is a possible D gene (6 bases). Trimming removed 2 bases at V and 9 bases at J, with 11 bases between. Germline values: CDR1 SNHLY, CDR2 FYNNEI. The CDR3 contains 13 residues. In nucleotides, the CDR3 is TGTGCCAGCAGTGAAAAGTGGGACACTGAGCAGTTCTTC. Translated, it gives CASSEKWDTEQFF.

This rearrangement joins TRBV7-2 to TRBJ1-5; D remains unclear. The CDR3 is 15 amino acids. Trimming removed 5 bases from V and 5 bases from J, with 16 bases in between. Germline V gene sequence: CDR1 SGHTA, CDR2 FQGNSA. The CDR3 nucleotides are TGTGCCAGCAGCCCCCAGGCGGGAAATGATCAGCCCCAGCATTTT. Protein: CASSPQAGNDQPQHF.

V is TRBV25-1 and J is TRBJ2-7; 7 bases are shared with TRBD1. This CDR3 is built from 13 residues. Germline lookup yields CDR1 MGHDK and CDR2 SYGVNS. V gave up 5 bases and J gave up 0 bases; unmatched junction bases: 1. CDR3 in DNA: TGTGCCAGCAGTAGGACAGGCTCCTACGAGCAGTACTTC. Protein product: CASSRTGSYEQYF.

This chain links TRBV2 with TRBJ1-1, with a tentative D call TRBD1 (6 bases). V shed 7 bases and J shed 2 bases, with 14 bases lying between them. The germline V gene encodes CDR1 SNHLY and CDR2 FYNNEI. This CDR3 has 14 residues. Here the CDR3 DNA reads TGTGCCAGCACCCCGGGACAAGCAAACACTGAAGCTTTCTTT. Protein sequence: CASTPGQANTEAFF.